A single sample gave rise to the 30 T cell receptor beta chains below, sequenced in a study of Tregs in tolerant kidney transplant recipients. Profiling relied on immunoSEQ multiplex PCR, and the TCRdb table lists in-frame clones only, not all of them. Among some 69,000 clones listed, roughly 84% were seen once. The sample taken for sequencing was CD4+ T cells from blood. These TCRs come from a human donor in good health.

By sample share, this clone is medium-sized (0.01 to 0.1%). This chain links TRBV20-1 with TRBJ2-7; D is perhaps TRBD1 or TRBD2 (5 bases each). Trimming removed 8 bases at V and 4 bases at J, with 12 bases between. This CDR3 spans 11 amino acids. Germline CDR1 reads DFQATT; CDR2 reads SNEGSKA (reference sequence). CDR3 loop: CSYGDGYEQYF. The CDR3 coding sequence is TGCAGTTATGGGGACGGGTACGAGCAGTACTTC.

The chain carries TRBV5-1 and TRBJ2-3; the match to TRBD2 covers 14 bases. Germline assignment: CDR1 SGHRS and CDR2 YFSETQ. V shed 2 bases and J 0 bases; nucleotides not matched to a gene: 11. This CDR3 is 20 amino acids long. DNA of the CDR3: TGCGCCAGCAGCTTCGGCAATCTGGGACTAGCGGGGGTTAGCACAGATACGCAGTATTTT. Translated, it gives CASSFGNLGLAGVSTDTQYF.

The chain has TRBV7-3 and TRBJ2-1; D not resolved. V was trimmed by 5 bases and J by 9 bases, leaving 11 bases between them. The CDR3 runs 12 residues. Germline CDR1 reads SGHTA; CDR2 reads FQGTGA. Here the CDR3 DNA reads TGTGCCAGCAGCCCGTTTCACGGTGAGCAGTTCTTC. Residues: CASSPFHGEQFF.

The chain employs TRBV5-6 and TRBJ2-5; TRBD2 matches at 8 bases. The junction had 0 bases not matched to a gene; V was cut back by 1 base and J by 7 bases. Germline loops: CDR1 SGHDT, CDR2 YYEEEE. The CDR3 is 12 residues long. The CDR3 spells CASSLTSGTQYF. CDR3 nucleotides: TGTGCCAGCAGCTTGACTAGCGGGACCCAGTACTTC. The whole variable domain, remainder taken from reference TRBV5-6 and TRBJ2-5, is DAGVTQSPTHLIKTRGQQVTLRCSPKSGHDTVSWYQQALGQGPQFIFQYYEEEERQRGNFPDRFSGHQFPNYSSELNVNALLLGDSALYLCASSLTSGTQYFGPGTRLLVL.

The rearrangement joins TRBV21-1 to TRBJ2-7; whether TRBD2, the table's D call, matches the DNA was not checked. TRBV21-1 has pseudogene status. The CDR3 extends over 14 amino acids. This chain's CDR3 is CASIPGTGSYEQYF. DNA for the CDR3: TGTGCCAGCATCCCCGGGACTGGTTCCTACGAGCAGTACTTC.

The chain joins TRBV29-1 to TRBJ1-1; 9 bases fit TRBD1. The germline V gene has CDR1 SQVTM and CDR2 ANQGSEA. J lost 7 bases, V lost 8 bases, and 8 bases had no gene match. The CDR3 has 12 residues. The CDR3 DNA is TGCAGCATACTTTGGGACAGGGTTGAAGCTTTCTTT. Translating it yields CSILWDRVEAFF.

The V and J genes are TRBV4-3 and TRBJ2-4, with 9 bases lining up with TRBD2. The CDR3 is 19 amino acids. CDR1 and CDR2 (germline): LGHNA, YSLEER. V dropped 3 bases and J dropped 0; count of bases not matched to a gene: 12. The CDR3 bases are TGCGCCAGCAGCCACGTGACTAGCGGCCTCAAACTAGCCAAAAACATTCAGTACTTC. Protein sequence: CASSHVTSGLKLAKNIQYF.

The chain employs TRBV2 and TRBJ2-7; 7 bases agree with TRBD1. CDR1 and CDR2 (germline): SNHLY, FYNNEI. V shed 10 bases, J shed 2 bases, and the junction held 11 bases outside the gene matches. This CDR3 spans 14 amino acids. CDR3 protein: CATSVDRIAYEQYF. CDR3 DNA sequence: TGTGCCACTTCGGTGGACAGGATAGCCTACGAGCAGTACTTC.

V usage is TRBV2 and J usage is TRBJ2-1; TRBD2 agrees at 7 bases. CDR3 length: 17 amino acids. The ends lost 3 bases at V and 7 bases at J; junction bases unmatched: 15. CDR1 is SNHLY and CDR2 is FYNNEI in the germline V gene. CDR3 amino acids: CASSDWVGAGLGNEQFF. The CDR3 DNA follows: TGTGCCAGCAGTGATTGGGTAGGAGCGGGGTTGGGGAATGAGCAGTTCTTC.

The chain is built from TRBV4-2 and TRBJ2-3; the match to TRBD2 covers 7 bases. The CDR3 consists of 14 residues. Trimming removed 0 bases from V and 6 bases from J; junction bases left unmatched: 3. Looked up from germline, CDR1 is LGHNA and CDR2 is YNFKEQ. CDR3 nucleotides: TGTGCCAGCAGCCAAGACCTAGCGGTGGATACGCAGTATTTT. Translation gives CASSQDLAVDTQYF.

V and J are TRBV18 and TRBJ2-7; 11 positions agree with TRBD1. This CDR3 spans 13 amino acids. The germline V gene has CDR1 KGHSH and CDR2 LQKENI. V was clipped by 4 bases and J by 9 bases; unmatched bases: 5. CDR3 amino acids: CASSLRTGGGQYF. CDR3 sequence (DNA): TGTGCCAGCTCACTAAGGACAGGGGGCGGGCAGTACTTC.

This sequence joins TRBV14 and TRBJ2-2; D is undetermined. In germline, CDR1 is SGHDN, CDR2 FVKESK. CDR3 length: 14 amino acids. Trimming took off 1 base at V and 6 bases at J, with 9 bases between the two ends. The CDR3 spells CASSQVTVAGELFF. The CDR3 DNA follows: TGTGCCAGCAGCCAAGTTACGGTGGCCGGGGAGCTGTTTTTT.

The gene calls are TRBV2 and TRBJ2-5; TRBD2 matches 10 bases. The CDR3 loop spans 14 amino acids. V gave up 8 bases and J gave up 8 bases; unmatched junction bases: 11. From germline, CDR1 is SNHLY and CDR2 FYNNEI. For the CDR3, the DNA is TGTGCCAGCGTTGAAAGCGGGGGGGCGGGTACCCAGTACTTC. Translating gives CASVESGGAGTQYF.

J is TRBJ1-2 and V is TRBV28; 7 positions match TRBD1. CDR1 is MDHEN and CDR2 is SYDVKM in the germline V gene. This CDR3 is built from 17 residues. Trimming took 3 bases from V and 8 from J; bases not matched to a gene: 18. CDR3 DNA sequence: TGTGCCAGCAGTTTTACGGGACAGAGCGAATCGGGTCGGGGCTACACCTTC. It specifies CASSFTGQSESGRGYTF.

The CDR3 DNA reads as TGTGCCAGCTCGGAGAGGAGTAACTATGGCTACACCTTC. Translating it yields CASSERSNYGYTF. The V gene is TRBV27, the J gene TRBJ1-2; D not certain. Germline CDR1 is MNHEY and CDR2 is SMNVEV (reference sequence). Trimming shortened V by 8 bases and J by 1 base, and 11 bases separated the two germline ends. CDR3 length: 13 residues.

The chain joins TRBV5-8 to TRBJ1-2; TRBD1 matches 7 bases. Germline trimming cut 2 bases from V and 8 bases from J; bases unmatched to any gene: 3. CDR1 SGHTS and CDR2 YDEGEE come from the germline V gene. The CDR3 is 12 amino acids. The CDR3 DNA reads as TGTGCCAGCAGCTTCGACAGGGACGGCTACACCTTC. It specifies CASSFDRDGYTF.

CDR3 in amino acids: CASSLGLALSYNEQFF. The CDR3 nucleotides read TGTGCCAGCAGCTTGGGACTAGCGTTATCCTACAATGAGCAGTTCTTC. V usage is TRBV7-2 and J usage is TRBJ2-1; TRBD2 matches 10 bases. The germline V gene encodes CDR1 SGHTA and CDR2 FQGNSA. This CDR3 is 16 amino acids long. V gave up 3 bases and J gave up 1 base; unmatched junction bases: 3.

This clone was counted a single time. The rearrangement links TRBV30 to TRBJ2-5; a possible D gene is TRBD1 (6 bases). The CDR3 is 16 amino acids. V gave up 0 bases and J gave up 2 bases, with 16 bases separating them. Germline-derived CDR1 and CDR2 are GTSNPN and SVGIG (reference sequence). DNA for the CDR3: TGTGCCTGGAGTGTAGTTATATCGGGGACACAAGAGACCCAGTACTTC. Amino acids: CAWSVVISGTQETQYF. Drawing the rest from reference TRBV30 and TRBJ2-5, the complete variable domain is SQTIHQWPATLVQPVGSPLSLECTVEGTSNPNLYWYRQAAGRGLQLLFYSVGIGQISSEVPQNLSASRPQDRQFILSSKKLLLSDSGFYLCAWSVVISGTQETQYFGPGTRLLVL.

This chain links TRBV25-1 with TRBJ1-4, with TRBD1 matching over 7 bases. This CDR3 is built from 16 residues. Germline V gene data show CDR1 as MGHDK and CDR2 as SYGVNS. V shed 4 bases, J shed 8 bases, and the junction held 13 bases outside the gene matches. The CDR3 DNA reads as TGTGCCAGCAGTGGGAACAGGGGAGGCGATCGCGAAAAACTGTTTTTT. Protein product: CASSGNRGGDREKLFF.

The chain links TRBV5-8 to TRBJ2-5, with D perhaps matching TRBD1 or TRBD2 (5 bases each). In germline, CDR1 is SGHTS, CDR2 YDEGEE. V was clipped by 4 bases and J by 4 bases, with 17 bases between them. CDR3 length: 15 amino acids. CDR3 loop: CASSPTPTRGETQYF. CDR3 sequence (DNA): TGTGCCAGCAGCCCGACACCCACTAGGGGAGAGACCCAGTACTTC.

Concerning this clone itself: One end of the junction fails to match germline, which may point to a read error. This chain connects TRBV11-3 to TRBJ2-3; 7 bases agree with TRBD2. CDR1 and CDR2 from the germline V gene are SGHNT and YENEEA. This CDR3 comprises 12 residues. The CDR3 protein is CASSLAGHTQYF. DNA for the CDR3: TGTGCCAGCAGTTTAGCGGGCCATACGCAGTATTTT.

The chain combines TRBV19 with TRBJ2-4; a possible D gene is TRBD1 (5 bases). The CDR3 has 13 residues. Trimming removed 8 bases at V and 0 bases at J, with 8 bases between. The germline V gene has CDR1 LNHDA and CDR2 SQIVND (reference sequence). CDR3 in DNA: TGTGCCAGTCGACAGCTAGCCAAAAACATTCAGTACTTC. Its protein product is CASRQLAKNIQYF.

The genes are TRBV30 and TRBJ2-3, with D possibly TRBD1 on 6 matching bases. Trimming removed 2 bases from V and 3 bases from J, with 9 bases in between. The V gene's germline CDR1 is GTSNPN and CDR2 SVGIG (reference sequence). This CDR3 comprises 13 residues. CDR3 sequence (DNA): TGTGCCTGGAGTAAGGGGGTTACAGATACGCAGTATTTT. Protein: CAWSKGVTDTQYF.

V and J are TRBV5-4 and TRBJ2-3; 14 bases agree with TRBD2. CDR1 SGHNT and CDR2 YYREEE come from the germline V gene (reference sequence). V dropped 1 base and J dropped 8; count of bases not matched to a gene: 6. The CDR3 loop spans 16 amino acids. The CDR3, as DNA: TGTGCCAGCAGCTTGTTGGGACTAGCGGGAGAAAGTACGCAGTATTTT. Protein product: CASSLLGLAGESTQYF.

The rearrangement links TRBV5-1 to TRBJ2-7; 9 bases fit TRBD2. CDR3 size: 16 residues. Germline CDR1 reads SGHRS; CDR2 reads YFSETQ. V lost 0 bases, J lost 5 bases, and 9 bases stayed unmatched. The CDR3 region is CASSLDRGGASHEQYF. For the CDR3, the DNA is TGCGCCAGCAGCTTGGATCGCGGGGGGGCTTCGCACGAGCAGTACTTC.

This clone was observed a single time. This chain connects TRBV7-2 to TRBJ2-1; a possible D gene is TRBD2 (5 bases). This CDR3 contains 15 residues. The germline gives CDR1 SGHTA, CDR2 FQGNSA. V shed 4 bases and J shed 6 bases, with 16 bases lying between them. The DNA for the CDR3 is TGTGCCAGCAGCTCCAAGCAGGACTGGGTCAATGAGCAGTTCTTC. Translating gives CASSSKQDWVNEQFF.

The V and J genes are TRBV15 and TRBJ2-3; D is ambiguous. The V and J ends lost 0 bases and 6 bases respectively, with 7 bases between them. This CDR3 is 13 amino acids long. CDR1 and CDR2 from the germline V gene are LNHNV and YYDKDF (reference sequence). CDR3 nucleotides: TGTGCCACCAGCAGAGATCACAAGGATACGCAGTATTTT. It encodes CATSRDHKDTQYF.

The rearrangement uses TRBV19 and TRBJ1-2, with 9 bases lining up with TRBD1. CDR3 size: 12 residues. V lost 5 bases to trimming and J lost 7 bases; unmatched junction nucleotides: 2. Germline V gives CDR1 LNHDA, CDR2 SQIVND (reference sequence). CDR3 loop: CASSGQGSGYTF. CDR3 coding DNA: TGTGCCAGTAGTGGACAGGGGAGTGGCTACACCTTC.

This clone appeared a few times. V gene TRBV28 combines with J gene TRBJ1-1; unclear D gene. V lost 4 bases and J lost 0, with 6 bases in between. Germline V gives CDR1 MDHEN, CDR2 SYDVKM. This CDR3 is 13 amino acids long. CDR3 loop: CASSWVMNTEAFF. In DNA, the CDR3 is TGTGCCAGCAGTTGGGTTATGAACACTGAAGCTTTCTTT.

The chain combines TRBV19 with TRBJ2-2, with D possibly called TRBD1 or TRBD2 (6 bases each). The germline V gene has CDR1 LNHDA and CDR2 SQIVND (reference sequence). The CDR3 consists of 16 residues. V dropped 4 bases and J dropped 4 bases, with 16 bases sitting between them. The CDR3 loop is CASSTMGGRGTGELFF. CDR3 in DNA: TGTGCCAGTAGTACCATGGGGGGCCGGGGCACCGGGGAGCTGTTTTTT.